One T cell receptor beta chain is described in this entry. This clonotype was recorded at least ten times. Its recognized antigen is unknown. No much larger clone exists at a distance of one base, and base qualities are not known. Every donor in the study was a healthy Caucasian. The library was built by means of 5' RACE. The data were produced on an Illumina HiSeq 2000. A universal primer binding site was introduced by template switching, and a unique molecular identifier was present in the final cDNA, enabling accurate counting of TCR cDNA molecules. Specific primers in the conserved constant-segment region were used to synthesize first-strand cDNA for TCR alpha and beta chains. To control for contamination, every cDNA library carried two barcodes: a SMART-Mk sample barcode plus Illumina barcodes. TruSeq adapter sequences, together with Illumina sample barcodes, were added in two successive PCR steps. The Illumina HiSeq platform was used with custom primers to sequence TCR alpha and beta cDNA libraries. The authors' pipeline ran thus. MiGEC processed the raw reads to extract unique molecular identifiers, while MiXCR was used to determine the CDR3 positions. Recombination models were inferred per individual with the repgenHMM and IGoR tools using an EM algorithm. The analysis of shared clonotypes was done with the tcR package in R, with sharing normalized by the product of cloneset sizes. To study raw recombination free of thymic and clonal selection effects, out-of-frame nonproductive sequences were analyzed. TCRdb passed the public sequencing reads through fastp at Q25 and MiXCR, retaining productive beta sequences. When rows share a CDR3 protein, they turn into one entry using the most common DNA and genes. These V and J calls originate from TCRdb's pipeline instead of the authors' own analysis. Within this sample are more than 1.5 million distinct CDR3 sequences, with under 35% of them counted one time only. Around 0.25% of the sample comes from the top ten.

The germline V gene supplies CDR1 MNHEY and CDR2 SVGAGI. The CDR3 starts with the cysteine, ends with the phenylalanine, and has 13 residues. The retained sequence is limited to the CDR3, 39 bases, with the frame set at the first base. V is clipped by 7 bases and J by 0 bases, and the sequence between their germline boundaries is 10 bases long. The data derive from a study of identical twins (TCRdb year 2016). For the wider study: The study deep-sequenced TCR alpha and beta repertoires from monozygotic twins, unrelated adults of various ages and cord blood to test whether fetal clonotypes persist. To rule out contamination, the twin experiments were replicated at different times with different library preparation protocols. Study-level results and caveats: Invariant T cells such as MAIT and iNKT could partly confound zero-insertion analyses, though diverse VJ usage argued against this for most clonotypes. Abundant cord blood beta clonotypes carried fewer insertions; young adult naive repertoires showed a weaker similar trend, while memory repertoires showed none. Compared with coincidental sharing between unrelated individuals, out-of-frame TCR alpha sequences shared between twins showed an excess of sequences with low generation probability. In monozygotic twins, out-of-frame TCR alpha sharing was systematically underestimated by recombination models, although the models agreed with sharing between unrelated individuals. A weaker excess of twin sharing was found in beta out-of-frame sequences because the signal-to-noise ratio was lowered by fewer shared sequences. Because the same donors could not be followed over many years, the conclusions depended on cross-sectional statistical analysis.

Sequencing input: cord blood. This receptor chain uses TRBV6-5 and TRBJ2-7, with a weak D call of TRBD2 (6 bases match). The receptor's source is a newborn girl in good health. The CDR3 region: CASKLATSYEQYF. The bases are TGTGCCAGCAAGCTAGCGACCTCCTACGAGCAGTACTTC.